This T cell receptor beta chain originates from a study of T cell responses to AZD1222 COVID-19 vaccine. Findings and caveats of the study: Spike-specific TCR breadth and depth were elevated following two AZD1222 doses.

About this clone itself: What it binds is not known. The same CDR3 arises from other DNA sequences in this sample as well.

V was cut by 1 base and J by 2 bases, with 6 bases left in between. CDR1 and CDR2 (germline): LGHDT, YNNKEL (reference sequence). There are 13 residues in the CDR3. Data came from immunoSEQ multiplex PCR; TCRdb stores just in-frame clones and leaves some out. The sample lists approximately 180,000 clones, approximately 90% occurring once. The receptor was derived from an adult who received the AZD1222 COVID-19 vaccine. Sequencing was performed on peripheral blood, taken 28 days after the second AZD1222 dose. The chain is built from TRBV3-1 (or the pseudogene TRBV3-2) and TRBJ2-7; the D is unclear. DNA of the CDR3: TGTGCCAGCAGCCAAGTGGGTCCCTACGAGCAGTACTTC. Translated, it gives CASSQVGPYEQYF.